These T cell receptor beta chains were read from a single sample in a study of human T cells and chemical hapten exposure. TCRdb re-analysed the RACE reads in MiXCR, keeping a single row per CDR3 protein. The repertoire holds approximately 110,000 distinct CDR3 sequences, with less than 10% as singletons. The specimen was whole blood, collected in connection with sensitization to the hapten diphenylcyclopropenone (DPC). The receptors were sampled from a middle-aged woman with alopecia areata. Some clones in this sample may be carry-over from other donors' samples. Each CDR3 is given without its conserved first and last residue. Size tells how often a clone was seen (once, few, many) or the class of an expanded clone, and some rows leave it out.

v_call,clone_size,j_call,cdr3_aa
TRBV5-8,many,TRBJ2-3,ASSLGTGGLSTDTQY
TRBV14,many,TRBJ2-1,ATTPLAGFNEQF
TRBV15,many,TRBJ2-7,ATSRDLGTREQY
TRBV12-3/TRBV12-4,many,TRBJ2-3,ASSLVGGDTQY
TRBV29-1,many,TRBJ1-1,SVEWTVNTEAF
TRBV7-6,few,TRBJ2-3,ASSLDLRGTDTQY
TRBV6-5,few,TRBJ2-2,ASSYSFGGRFPGELF
TRBV28,many,TRBJ2-1,ASSSSGAPYSNEQF
TRBV10-1,NA,TRBJ1-5,ASSEAGDRENQPQH
TRBV7-9,few,TRBJ2-2,ASSPNRDRQNTGELF
TRBV12-5,many,TRBJ1-1,ARATRRERTEAF
TRBV4-3,many,TRBJ2-2,ASSQDPAGTGPGGELF
TRBV27,few,TRBJ1-1,ASSLSVGNTEAF
TRBV15,few,TRBJ2-3,ATSRGGRGRGTDTQY
TRBV9,many,TRBJ2-3,ASSVAGDTQY
TRBV5-7,few,TRBJ2-2,ASSWDPLRTGELF
TRBV7-6,few,TRBJ1-1,ASSFTPPGTGKDTEAF
TRBV7-2,NA,TRBJ2-1,ASSWVQGGGDEQF
TRBV4-3,many,TRBJ1-1,ASSQVGDLMNTEAF
TRBV4-1,few,TRBJ2-5,ASSQDGEETQY
TRBV5-4,many,TRBJ2-1,ASSRPGTLSYNEQF
TRBV9,NA,TRBJ2-6,ASSVGRANVLT
TRBV28,few,TRBJ2-5,ASSRLNRGLETQY
TRBV7-9,NA,TRBJ1-1,ASSTGQGGGTEAF
TRBV7-2,NA,TRBJ2-1,ASSLFPNEQF
TRBV6-5,few,TRBJ2-2,ASRLRVTGELF
TRBV7-9,many,TRBJ2-5,ASSLLVPETQY
TRBV29-1,many,TRBJ2-2,SVAGRTGELF
TRBV29-1,few,TRBJ1-4,SVRTGGIEKLF
TRBV4-3,few,TRBJ2-1,ASSLIGVREQF
TRBV2,many,TRBJ1-5,ATRQGNSNQPQH
TRBV4-2,few,TRBJ1-5,ASSQEIEGASNQPQH
TRBV6-5,few,TRBJ2-3,ASKAGAYTDTQY
TRBV10-3,many,TRBJ1-3,AISRDRGPGNTIY
TRBV4-2,many,TRBJ1-2,ASSQEDSRWRFEGYT
TRBV27,few,TRBJ2-2,ASRMDSLTGELF
TRBV3-1,NA,TRBJ1-2,ASSQMAGEGYT
TRBV4-3,few,TRBJ1-5,ASSPEQGRQPQH
TRBV6-5,few,TRBJ2-1,ASSKAGGQSEQF
TRBV1,many,TRBJ1-5,TSSNTGNSNQPQH
TRBV10-3,once,TRBJ2-7,AISAGSYEQY
TRBV7-9,few,TRBJ2-4,ASSPQSGGATPIQY
TRBV12-2,NA,TRBJ1-1,ASRPFSDYTNTEAF
TRBV7-2,NA,TRBJ1-2,ASSLGAGVGHYGYT
TRBV4-2,NA,TRBJ2-7,ASSQDSGTGAYEQY
TRBV27,NA,TRBJ2-2,ASTQVAGGRVTGELF
TRBV10-3,many,TRBJ2-1,AISEDRGYEQF
TRBV28,NA,TRBJ2-7,ASSSTGGGREQY
TRBV11-2,many,TRBJ2-7,ASSRDRVGYEQY
TRBV3-1,NA,TRBJ2-3,ASSQGLPAGADTQY
TRBV12-3/TRBV12-4,NA,TRBJ2-4,ASSFPDGWDIQY
TRBV4-1,few,TRBJ1-1,ASSQDIRGDTEAF
TRBV20-1,many,TRBJ2-1,SARPAGIPGEQF
TRBV2,many,TRBJ1-3,ASSEGRGGNTIY
TRBV6-5,many,TRBJ2-1,ASNFFDRGEQF
TRBV25-1,few,TRBJ1-1,ASSDLEGAEDTEAF
TRBV12-3/TRBV12-4,few,TRBJ2-2,ASSPRGTGGYRNTGELF
TRBV7-9,few,TRBJ1-1,ASSLGTIATEAF
TRBV29-1,many,TRBJ1-3,SVEDGGGLLGNTIY